The entry below gives a single T cell receptor (beta chain) sequence along with its context. At least ten counts were recorded for this clonotype. The specificity of this receptor is unknown. One base away there is no much larger clone; base qualities are not given. The data are from a study of T-cell memory formation after mild COVID-19 (TCRdb year 2021). The study in broad terms: Most TCR sequence clusters were specific to one of the two donors. T-cell clones expanding and contracting after mild COVID-19 in a couple of donors were tracked by longitudinal TCRalpha and TCRbeta repertoire sequencing. Two young, previously healthy adult volunteers, one female and one male, were included in the cohort.

Beyond this particular receptor, the publication reports: The second-wave clones that peaked on day 37 were not confirmed to be SARS-CoV-2 specific. Some responding clones were found in pre-infection memory, which suggests that pre-existing cross-reactive memory T cells took part in the SARS-CoV-2 response. The study included only a couple of mild cases, and larger cohorts that include severe cases with pre-infection samples were judged to be necessary. Contracting CD4+ clones were located mainly in the CM and EM memory subsets, whereas CD8+ clones were found to be enriched in EMRA. Clones that contracted from day 15 to 85 showed balanced CD4/CD8 phenotypes, whereas a second wave of clones that expanded from day 15 to 37 leaned towards CD4+.

The instrument given in TCRdb is Illumina NovaSeq 6000. TCRalpha and TCRbeta cDNA libraries were built by 5'RACE with constant-segment primers, adding sample barcodes and unique molecular identifiers. RNA was extracted from every sample with Trizol reagent. Amplification of the libraries took two PCR steps, and the second step added a second sample barcode plus Illumina TruSeq adapters. Sequencing of the libraries was done on an Illumina NovaSeq, producing 2 x 150 bp paired-end reads. The study's processing was this. The reads were demultiplexed and collapsed into UMI-guided consensus sequences using migec v1.2.7. Using mixcr v2.1.11, the UMI consensuses were aligned to TRA and TRB V and J templates and assembled into clonotypes. A clonotype was counted as expanded or contracted only when both edgeR and NoisET called the clonotype significant, with the noise models trained on biological replicates. edgeR calls used a false discovery rate-adjusted p below 0.01 and a log2 fold-change threshold of 1. PCA with hierarchical clustering of max-normalized trajectories of the 1000 most abundant clonotypes was used as exploratory dynamics analysis. Each responding clone was given a CD4 or CD8 phenotype based on the CD4+ and CD8+ repertoires, which had been sequenced separately. Clones were called with MiXCR by TCRdb after fastp trimmed the public reads at Q25, and only in-frame beta chains were retained. Each entry is one CDR3 protein sequence, shown with its most common DNA and genes. Here the V and J calls rest on TCRdb's processing, not on the authors' analysis. The sample table contains 350,000 or so distinct CDR3 sequences; only one count was recorded for 10% to 15% of them. Together, the top ten hold 20% to 25% of the sample.

Ficoll-Paque density gradient centrifugation was used to isolate PBMCs. Trimming leaves V shorter by 3 bases and J shorter by 7 bases, with the junction holding 9 bases beyond the gene matches. CDR3 length: 15 amino acids, cysteine to phenylalanine. Only CDR3 DNA is held: 45 bases, read in frame from base 1. The sequencing sample was made of PBMCs or a T cell subset sorted from them (not recorded which). The clonotype comes from a man aged 18 to 29 who had mild COVID-19 (a few samples of this study predate the infection). The sample titles of this study are shuffled in the database, so cell type and time point are left out; the donor was told from shared clones. The chain joins TRBV12-3 or TRBV12-4 to TRBJ1-5; 7 junctional bases match TRBD1. Read as DNA, the sequence is TGTGCCAGCAGTTTGTCAGGGGGGATACGGCAGCCCCAGCATTTT. Its translation is CASSLSGGIRQPQHF.